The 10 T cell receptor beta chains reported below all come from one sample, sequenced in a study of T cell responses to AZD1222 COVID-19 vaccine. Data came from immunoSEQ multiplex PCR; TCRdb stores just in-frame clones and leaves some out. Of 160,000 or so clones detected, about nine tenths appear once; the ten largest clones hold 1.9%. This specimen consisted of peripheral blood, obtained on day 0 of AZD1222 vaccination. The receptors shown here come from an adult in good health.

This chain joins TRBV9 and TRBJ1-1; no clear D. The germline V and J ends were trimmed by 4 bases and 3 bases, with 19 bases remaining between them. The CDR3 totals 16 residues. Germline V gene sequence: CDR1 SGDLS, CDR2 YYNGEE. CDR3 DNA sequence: TGTGCCAGCAGCCCGTATACCAATAGACGAGACACTGAAGCTTTCTTT. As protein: CASSPYTNRRDTEAFF. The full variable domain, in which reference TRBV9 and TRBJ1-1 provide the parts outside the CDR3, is DSGVTQTPKHLITATGQRVTLRCSPRSGDLSVYWYQQSLDQGLQFLIQYYNGEERAKGNILERFSAQQFPDLHSELNLSSLELGDSALYFCASSPYTNRRDTEAFFGQGTRLTVV.

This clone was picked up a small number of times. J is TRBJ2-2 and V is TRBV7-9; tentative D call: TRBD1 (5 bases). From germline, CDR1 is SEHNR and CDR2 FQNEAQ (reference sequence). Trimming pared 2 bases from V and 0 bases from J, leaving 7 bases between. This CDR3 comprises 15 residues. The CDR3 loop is CASSLTDTNTGELFF. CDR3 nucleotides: TGTGCCAGCAGCTTAACGGACACGAACACCGGGGAGCTGTTTTTT.

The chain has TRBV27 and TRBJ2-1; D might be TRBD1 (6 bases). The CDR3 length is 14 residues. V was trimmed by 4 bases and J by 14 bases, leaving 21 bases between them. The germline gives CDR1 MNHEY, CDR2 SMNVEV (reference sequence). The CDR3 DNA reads TGTGCCAGCAGTTCAATTCCGACAGGTCCCGAGGAGTTCTTC. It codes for CASSSIPTGPEEFF.

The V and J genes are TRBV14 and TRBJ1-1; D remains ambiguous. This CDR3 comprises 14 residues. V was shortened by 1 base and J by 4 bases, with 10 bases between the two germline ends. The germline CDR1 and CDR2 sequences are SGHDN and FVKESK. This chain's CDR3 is CASSQVRQATEAFF. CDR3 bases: TGTGCCAGCAGCCAAGTAAGGCAGGCCACTGAAGCTTTCTTT.

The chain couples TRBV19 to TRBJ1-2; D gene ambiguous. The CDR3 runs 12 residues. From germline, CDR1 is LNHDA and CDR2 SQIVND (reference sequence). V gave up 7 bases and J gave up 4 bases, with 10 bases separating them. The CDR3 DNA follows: TGTGCCAGTATCGAGGAACCCTATGGCTACACCTTC. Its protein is CASIEEPYGYTF.

For the CDR3, the DNA is TGTGCCAGCAGCGCCTTAAACAGGGGGCCGGCCTATGGCTACACCTTC. Its protein product is CASSALNRGPAYGYTF. V gene TRBV9 combines with J gene TRBJ1-2, with TRBD1 identical over 9 bases. The V and J ends lost 3 bases and 4 bases, in that order; junction bases with no gene match: 10. The germline V gene encodes CDR1 SGDLS and CDR2 YYNGEE. This CDR3 spans 16 amino acids.

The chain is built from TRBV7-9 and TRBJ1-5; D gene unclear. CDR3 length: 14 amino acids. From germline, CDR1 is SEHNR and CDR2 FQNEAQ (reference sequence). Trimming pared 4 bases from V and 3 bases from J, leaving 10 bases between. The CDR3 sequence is CASSSRFPNQPQHF. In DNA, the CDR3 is TGTGCCAGCAGCTCCAGGTTTCCCAATCAGCCCCAGCATTTT.

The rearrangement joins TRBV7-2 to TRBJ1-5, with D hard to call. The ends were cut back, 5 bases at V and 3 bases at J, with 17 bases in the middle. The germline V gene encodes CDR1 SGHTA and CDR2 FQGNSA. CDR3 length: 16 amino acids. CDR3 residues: CASSLGGALYNQPQHF. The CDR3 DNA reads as TGTGCCAGCAGCCTGGGTGGCGCACTTTACAATCAGCCCCAGCATTTT.

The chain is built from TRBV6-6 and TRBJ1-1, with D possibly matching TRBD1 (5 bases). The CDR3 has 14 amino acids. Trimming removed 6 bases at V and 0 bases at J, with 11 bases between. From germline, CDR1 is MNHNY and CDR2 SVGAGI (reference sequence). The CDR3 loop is CASRPGRLNTEAFF. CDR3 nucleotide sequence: TGTGCCAGCAGACCGGGACGGTTGAACACTGAAGCTTTCTTT.

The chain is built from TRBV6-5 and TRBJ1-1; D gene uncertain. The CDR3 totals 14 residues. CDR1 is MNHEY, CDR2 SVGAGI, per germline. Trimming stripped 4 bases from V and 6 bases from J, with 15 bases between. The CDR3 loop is CASSFGSSGAEAFF. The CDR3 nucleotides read TGTGCCAGCAGTTTCGGAAGCTCAGGCGCTGAAGCTTTCTTT.